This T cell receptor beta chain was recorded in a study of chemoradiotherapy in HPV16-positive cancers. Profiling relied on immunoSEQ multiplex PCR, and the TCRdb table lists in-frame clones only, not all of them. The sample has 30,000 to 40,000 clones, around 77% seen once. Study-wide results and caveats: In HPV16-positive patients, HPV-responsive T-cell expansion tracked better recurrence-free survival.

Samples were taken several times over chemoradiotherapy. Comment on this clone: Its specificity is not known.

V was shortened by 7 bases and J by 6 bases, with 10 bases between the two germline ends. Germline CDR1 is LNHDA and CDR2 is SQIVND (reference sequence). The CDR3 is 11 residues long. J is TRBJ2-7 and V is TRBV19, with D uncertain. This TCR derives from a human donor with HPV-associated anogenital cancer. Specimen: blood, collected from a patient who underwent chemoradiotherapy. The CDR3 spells CASTDASEQYF. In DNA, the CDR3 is TGTGCCAGTACCGACGCCAGCGAGCAGTACTTC.